The next 31 T cell receptor beta chains were all read from a single sample in a study of blood T cells in healthy people across ages. A sample-barcoded 5' primer and a J-beta primer mix were used in a second PCR of roughly 6 to 11 cycles. TCRdb passed the 5' RACE reads through MiXCR, listing each CDR3 protein once. In the table there are 1.5 million to 2 million distinct CDR3 sequences, around 48% of which are singletons. The specimen was blood. These receptor sequences come from a woman aged 40 to 50 in good health.

The J gene is TRBJ2-1, the V gene TRBV28; 8 nucleotides line up with TRBD2. The CDR3 has 16 amino acids. V gave up 2 bases and J gave up 6 bases; unmatched junction bases: 9. The germline V gene has CDR1 MDHEN and CDR2 SYDVKM. CDR3: CASSLVAGGTLNEQFF. In DNA, the CDR3 is TGTGCCAGCAGTTTAGTGGCGGGGGGAACCCTCAATGAGCAGTTCTTC.

The rearrangement links TRBV20-1 to TRBJ2-3, with a tentative D call TRBD1 (6 bases). Trimming shortened V by 3 bases and J by 1 base, and 17 bases separated the two germline ends. The CDR3 has 16 amino acids. Germline lookup yields CDR1 DFQATT and CDR2 SNEGSKA (reference sequence). The CDR3 bases are TGCAGTGCTAGGCCTGAGGGGACAATGGGCACAGATACGCAGTATTTT. Translation: CSARPEGTMGTDTQYF.

With regard to this clonotype: The junction departs from the called germline gene at one end, perhaps through a read error. The chain has TRBV7-9 and TRBJ2-5; D may correspond to TRBD1 or TRBD2 (5 bases each). The CDR3 is made up of 14 amino acids. Germline V gives CDR1 SEHNR, CDR2 FQNEAQ (reference sequence). The CDR3 DNA is TGTGCCGGCAGCTTAGCGACAGTCGGGGAGACCCAGTACTTC. Translation gives CAGSLATVGETQYF.

V is TRBV4-2 and J is TRBJ2-5; 11 bases are shared with TRBD1. The V and J ends lost 1 base and 4 bases, in that order; junction bases with no gene match: 5. Germline V gene data show CDR1 as LGHNA and CDR2 as YNFKEQ. CDR3 length: 16 residues. CDR3 loop: CASSQVFGTGGETQYF. Here the CDR3 DNA reads TGTGCCAGCAGCCAAGTTTTCGGGACAGGGGGAGAGACCCAGTACTTC.

This clonotype came up many times. This chain links TRBV4-2 with TRBJ2-1, with 12 positions matching TRBD2. Germline V gene sequence: CDR1 LGHNA, CDR2 YNFKEQ. This CDR3 region has 19 residues. Trimming at V came to 4 bases and at J to 0 bases, leaving 10 bases not matched to a gene. The CDR3 DNA reads TGTGCCAGCAGCCTAAGACTAGCGGGGGCTCAAGACTCCTACAATGAGCAGTTCTTC. This encodes CASSLRLAGAQDSYNEQFF.

The rearrangement uses TRBV14 and TRBJ1-5, with TRBD1 identical over 7 bases. This CDR3 is built from 13 residues. The V segment lost 3 bases and the J segment 6 bases; nucleotides outside the gene matches: 2. Per the germline V gene, CDR1 is SGHDN and CDR2 is FVKESK. In DNA, the CDR3 is TGTGCCAGCAGCCACGCAGGGGGTCAGCCCCAGCATTTT. Its protein is CASSHAGGQPQHF. Based on the CDR3 plus reference TRBV14 and TRBJ1-5, the full variable domain is EAGVTQFPSHSVIEKGQTVTLRCDPISGHDNLYWYRRVMGKEIKFLLHFVKESKQDESGMPNNRFLAERTGGTYSTLKVQPAELEDSGVYFCASSHAGGQPQHFGDGTRLSIL.

The CDR3, as DNA: TGCGCCAGCACCCCATCGAGCGGACTAAGCACAGATACGCAGTATTTT. This sequence encodes CASTPSSGLSTDTQYF. The chain carries TRBV5-1 and TRBJ2-3; tentatively, D is TRBD2 (6 bases). Germline values: CDR1 SGHRS, CDR2 YFSETQ. The CDR3 has 16 amino acids. The ends were cut back, 6 bases at V and 0 bases at J, with 17 bases in the middle.

The CDR3 spells CASSQTQGGEQYF. CDR3 nucleotide sequence: TGCGCCAGCAGCCAGACACAGGGAGGCGAGCAGTACTTC. V usage is TRBV4-3 and J usage is TRBJ2-7; tentatively, D is TRBD1 or TRBD2 (6 bases each). CDR1 is LGHNA, CDR2 YSLEER, per germline. Trimming took off 3 bases at V and 6 bases at J, with 12 bases between the two ends. This CDR3 spans 13 amino acids.

The chain links TRBV15 to TRBJ2-5; 9 nucleotides align to TRBD1. Looked up from germline, CDR1 is LNHNV and CDR2 is YYDKDF (reference sequence). The V segment lost 3 bases and the J segment 5 bases; nucleotides outside the gene matches: 10. This CDR3 spans 16 amino acids. CDR3 sequence reads: CATSSIRDRDRETQYF. As DNA, the CDR3 is TGTGCCACCAGCAGTATACGGGACAGGGATAGGGAGACCCAGTACTTC.

V and J are TRBV28 and TRBJ1-2, with D tentatively TRBD1 (5 bases). V was pared by 11 bases and J by 2 bases, with 12 bases between. The germline V gene encodes CDR1 MDHEN and CDR2 SYDVKM. CDR3 size: 12 residues. The CDR3 protein is CAVPRANYGYTF. In nucleotides, the CDR3 is TGTGCCGTTCCCAGGGCCAACTATGGCTACACCTTC.

The chain carries TRBV12-3 or TRBV12-4 and TRBJ2-7; possibly TRBD1 for D (6 bases). V was pared by 3 bases and J by 7 bases, with 16 bases between. The CDR3 contains 14 residues. The chain's CDR3 is CASSFRIQGTEQYF. CDR3 DNA sequence: TGTGCCAGCAGTTTCCGGATACAGGGTACGGAGCAGTACTTC.

This clonotype was counted only a few times. The rearrangement links TRBV6-2 or TRBV6-3 to TRBJ2-7, with 7 positions matching TRBD1. Germline values: CDR1 MNHEY, CDR2 SVGEGT. V shed 6 bases, J shed 3 bases, and the junction held 5 bases outside the gene matches. CDR3 length: 13 residues. CDR3 sequence (DNA): TGTGCCAGCAGCACGACAGGGCGCTACGAGCAGTACTTC. This sequence encodes CASSTTGRYEQYF.

Concerning this clonotype: One base away lies a much larger clone, so this may be a sequencing read error. This chain uses TRBV5-1 with TRBJ2-1, with 8 nucleotides matching TRBD1. Germline assignment: CDR1 SGHRS and CDR2 YFSETQ. CDR3 length: 15 amino acids. CDR3 region: CANSFQTGVGNEQFF. CDR3 DNA: TGCGCCAACAGCTTCCAGACAGGGGTTGGCAATGAGCAGTTCTTC.

This chain links TRBV29-1 with TRBJ2-7, with D unclear. Trimming left V 4 bases short and J 6 bases short, with 7 bases between. The CDR3 totals 10 residues. Germline V gene data show CDR1 as SQVTM and CDR2 as ANQGSEA. The CDR3 protein is CSVGPGEQYF. CDR3 sequence (DNA): TGCAGCGTTGGCCCGGGCGAGCAGTACTTC.

Only a few counts were recorded for this clonotype. The rearrangement joins TRBV5-6 to TRBJ2-7; 7 bases are shared with TRBD1. After removal of 5 bases from V and 10 bases from J, the junction contained 12 bases not matched to a gene. CDR3 length equals 13 residues. Per germline, CDR1 SGHDT and CDR2 YYEEEE. The CDR3 loop is CASSPPTGSSQYF. The CDR3 region has the DNA TGTGCCAGCAGTCCGCCGACAGGGAGTTCCCAGTACTTC.

This clonotype has more than one count but fewer than ten. This chain joins TRBV3-1 and TRBJ2-3, with D perhaps assigned TRBD1 or TRBD2 (5 bases each). Germline CDR1 and CDR2: LGHDT and YNNKEL (reference sequence). This CDR3 contains 16 residues. The V and J ends lost 0 bases and 4 bases respectively, with 14 bases between them. CDR3 nucleotide sequence: TGTGCCAGCAGCCAAGATGTGAGGGGATGGGCAGATACGCAGTATTTT. Translation gives CASSQDVRGWADTQYF.

The chain links TRBV7-2 to TRBJ2-5, with D hard to call. V lost 5 bases, J lost 5 bases, and 12 bases lay in between. This CDR3 is built from 13 residues. Germline V gene lookup returns CDR1 SGHTA and CDR2 FQGNSA. Here the CDR3 DNA reads TGTGCCAGCAGCCACAAAGCCCCGGAGACCCAGTACTTC. The encoded protein is CASSHKAPETQYF.

This chain uses TRBV20-1 with TRBJ2-5; TRBD1 is a possible D gene (5 bases). Trimming took 2 bases from V and 4 from J, leaving 20 bases between them. This CDR3 is 16 amino acids long. CDR1 DFQATT and CDR2 SNEGSKA come from the germline V gene (reference sequence). CDR3 coding DNA: TGCAGTGCTAGACAAGGCGGACCGCCTAGGGGAGAGACCCAGTACTTC. Amino acid sequence: CSARQGGPPRGETQYF.

This chain joins TRBV12-3 or TRBV12-4 and TRBJ1-2; TRBD1 agrees at 8 bases. This CDR3 region has 13 residues. V dropped 3 bases and J dropped 8; count of bases not matched to a gene: 5. The CDR3 here is CASSLAGGIGYTF. CDR3 coding DNA: TGTGCCAGCAGTTTGGCAGGGGGCATCGGCTACACCTTC.

The table lists this clonotype with a few counts. This chain joins TRBV27 and TRBJ2-5, with D possibly being TRBD1 (6 bases). Germline V CDR1 and CDR2: MNHEY, SMNVEV (reference sequence). The CDR3 extends over 15 amino acids. The V end was cut by 6 bases, the J end by 0 bases, with 14 bases between. Here the CDR3 reads CASSRTDLYQETQYF. For the CDR3, the DNA is TGTGCCAGCAGCAGGACAGACCTGTACCAAGAGACCCAGTACTTC.

This clonotype was counted a few times. This chain joins TRBV7-9 and TRBJ2-6; no clear D gene. The V end was cut by 8 bases, the J end by 0 bases, with 11 bases between. This CDR3 is built from 15 residues. Germline V lookup: CDR1 SEHNR, CDR2 FQNEAQ (reference sequence). CDR3 in DNA: TGTGCCAGCCCAACACCGAACTCTGGGGCCAACGTCCTGACTTTC. Residues: CASPTPNSGANVLTF.

The V gene is TRBV7-9, the J gene TRBJ2-1; D unclear. V lost 5 bases and J lost 4, with 9 bases in between. The CDR3 length is 13 residues. The germline V gene has CDR1 SEHNR and CDR2 FQNEAQ (reference sequence). CDR3 region: CASSVDLYNEQFF. As DNA, the CDR3 is TGTGCCAGCAGCGTCGATCTGTACAATGAGCAGTTCTTC.

This clonotype was found a few times. The rearrangement joins TRBV29-1 to TRBJ2-3, with TRBD2 identical over 8 bases. CDR1 is SQVTM, CDR2 ANQGSEA, per germline. Unmatched junction bases numbered 11, after V lost 8 bases and J lost 1 base. This CDR3 has 15 residues. The CDR3 loop reads CSLRAPGGRTDTQYF. DNA for the CDR3: TGCAGCCTGAGGGCCCCGGGGGGGCGCACAGATACGCAGTATTTT.

The V and J genes are TRBV20-1 and TRBJ2-3, with TRBD2 matching 11 bases. The CDR3 totals 16 residues. Germline assignment: CDR1 DFQATT and CDR2 SNEGSKA (reference sequence). The V and J ends lost 1 base and 6 bases, in that order; junction bases with no gene match: 9. The CDR3 protein is CSARGGASGGRDTQYF. Written as DNA, the CDR3 is TGCAGTGCTAGAGGCGGCGCTAGCGGGGGGCGGGATACGCAGTATTTT.

This chain links TRBV4-1 with TRBJ2-7, with D perhaps TRBD2 (6 bases). CDR1 is MGHRA and CDR2 is YSYEKL in the germline V gene. The CDR3 has 15 amino acids. The V gene lost 0 bases and the J gene lost 7 bases, with 16 bases spanning the gap. The CDR3 is CASSQDAGSHNEQYF. In nucleotides, the CDR3 is TGCGCCAGCAGCCAAGATGCGGGGAGCCACAATGAGCAGTACTTC.

This chain uses TRBV20-1 with TRBJ2-2; TRBD2 aligns across 13 bases. V lost 5 bases and J lost 6; bases outside the gene matches: 3. This CDR3 region has 14 residues. The germline V gene has CDR1 DFQATT and CDR2 SNEGSKA (reference sequence). Written as DNA, the CDR3 is TGCAGTGCTGGACTAGCGGGAGTTTCCGGGGAGCTGTTTTTT. Its translation is CSAGLAGVSGELFF.

The CDR3 coding sequence is TGTGCCAGCAGCCCGCCGACAGGGGCCCCCCTTACGAGTGGCTACACCTTC. Translation: CASSPPTGAPLTSGYTF. This chain links TRBV9 with TRBJ1-2; 8 positions agree with TRBD1. Germline V gene sequence: CDR1 SGDLS, CDR2 YYNGEE. V lost 4 bases and J lost 7; bases outside the gene matches: 18. The CDR3 has 17 residues.

The V gene is TRBV9, the J gene TRBJ1-2, with D uncertain. The CDR3 is made up of 15 amino acids. Per germline, CDR1 SGDLS and CDR2 YYNGEE. V was pared by 0 bases and J by 5 bases, with 14 bases between. CDR3 sequence (DNA): TGTGCCAGCAGCGTAGAACCCACAGCCCTTTATGGCTACACCTTC. It yields the protein CASSVEPTALYGYTF.

This clonotype has a handful of counts. The genes are TRBV7-2 and TRBJ2-6; D gene uncertain. CDR3 length equals 18 residues. CDR1 SGHTA and CDR2 FQGNSA come from the germline V gene. Trimming pared 2 bases from V and 0 bases from J, leaving 14 bases between. CDR3 amino acids: CASSLPPGSSSGANVLTF. The CDR3 DNA follows: TGTGCCAGCAGCTTACCCCCAGGTTCGAGCTCTGGGGCCAACGTCCTGACTTTC.

This clonotype was detected once. The V gene is TRBV5-1, the J gene TRBJ1-2; D call uncertain. V shed 2 bases and J shed 2 bases, with 7 bases lying between them. The CDR3 has 13 amino acids. Germline CDR1 SGHRS, CDR2 YFSETQ. CDR3 residues: CASSFDMNYGYTF. The CDR3 DNA follows: TGCGCCAGCAGCTTCGACATGAACTATGGCTACACCTTC. Using reference TRBV5-1 and TRBJ1-2 for the parts outside the CDR3, the full variable domain is KAGVTQTPRYLIKTRGQQVTLSCSPISGHRSVSWYQQTPGQGLQFLFEYFSETQRNKGNFPGRFSGRQFSNSRSEMNVSTLELGDSALYLCASSFDMNYGYTFGSGTRLTVV.

This chain uses TRBV6-6 with TRBJ2-1; 10 bases match TRBD2. Germline V gene data show CDR1 as MNHNY and CDR2 as SVGAGI (reference sequence). The V and J ends lost 2 bases and 9 bases, in that order; junction bases with no gene match: 7. This CDR3 has 15 residues. This chain's CDR3 is CASSYERGGFPEQFF. CDR3 in DNA: TGTGCCAGCAGTTACGAGCGGGGGGGTTTCCCTGAGCAGTTCTTC.